A single sample is the source of the 27 T cell receptor beta chains below, sequenced in a study of OX40 agonist ivuxolimab in advanced cancers. Data came from immunoSEQ multiplex PCR; TCRdb stores just in-frame clones and leaves some out. The data contain 60,000 to 95,000 clones, roughly nine tenths of them seen just once; the ten biggest clones take up 0.3% to 0.4%. The sample was CD4+ or CD8+ T cells sorted from blood, taken in a trial of the OX40 agonist ivuxolimab. These receptors came from an adult with an advanced solid tumor such as melanoma, head and neck, liver or kidney cancer.

The DNA for the CDR3 is TGTGCCAGCACCTCCGACAGCTACTCCTACGAGCAGTACTTC. Its protein product is CASTSDSYSYEQYF. The chain links TRBV2 to TRBJ2-7; maybe TRBD1 (5 bases). Germline CDR1 reads SNHLY; CDR2 reads FYNNEI. Trimming stripped 7 bases from V and 0 bases from J, with 13 bases between. CDR3 length equals 14 residues.

J is TRBJ2-3 and V is TRBV6-4, with 9 bases matching TRBD2. Germline V gene sequence: CDR1 MRHNA, CDR2 SNTAGT. The junction had 7 bases not matched to a gene; V was cut back by 8 bases and J by 1 base. The CDR3 is 15 amino acids. CDR3 loop: CASFCGREGTDTQYF. The CDR3 nucleotides read TGTGCCAGCTTTTGCGGGAGGGAAGGCACAGATACGCAGTATTTT.

The chain is built from TRBV14 and TRBJ2-3; D is perhaps TRBD1 or TRBD2 (7 bases each). Trimming took 4 bases from V and 5 from J, leaving 28 bases between them. Germline CDR1 SGHDN, CDR2 FVKESK. CDR3 length: 19 residues. The CDR3 region is CASSLFPRSGTAPVDTQYF. CDR3 nucleotide sequence: TGTGCCAGCAGCCTCTTTCCCCGCAGCGGGACAGCCCCAGTAGATACGCAGTATTTT.

This clone has only one observation. The CDR3 DNA reads TGTGCCAGCAGCTTACCGGGGAGTATCTACAATGAGCAGTTCTTC. Translated: CASSLPGSIYNEQFF. The rearrangement joins TRBV7-9 to TRBJ2-1; possibly TRBD2 for D (5 bases). V shed 2 bases and J shed 3 bases, with 11 bases lying between them. This CDR3 comprises 15 residues. The germline V gene encodes CDR1 SEHNR and CDR2 FQNEAQ (reference sequence).

This chain joins TRBV11-2 and TRBJ1-5; D gene ambiguous. Germline values: CDR1 SGHAT, CDR2 FQNNGV. CDR3 length: 14 amino acids. V gave up 3 bases and J gave up 7 bases, with 13 bases separating them. CDR3 DNA: TGTGCCAGCAGCTTCGGGATGGGTGAACAGCCCCAGCATTTT. Translation: CASSFGMGEQPQHF. Full variable domain (remainder filled in from reference TRBV11-2 and TRBJ1-5): EAGVAQSPRYKIIEKRQSVAFWCNPISGHATLYWYQQILGQGPKLLIQFQNNGVVDDSQLPKDRFSAERLKGVDSTLKIQPAKLEDSAVYLCASSFGMGEQPQHFGDGTRLSIL.

The rearrangement joins TRBV28 to TRBJ2-4, with D tentatively TRBD2 (6 bases). V was pared by 6 bases and J by 0 bases, with 15 bases between. Germline V CDR1 and CDR2: MDHEN, SYDVKM. The CDR3 contains 16 residues. The CDR3 sequence is CASRPGLGTAKNIQYF. In nucleotides, the CDR3 is TGTGCCAGCAGACCGGGACTCGGCACAGCCAAAAACATTCAGTACTTC.

The CDR3 loop is CASSLLDRGSGANVLTF. As DNA, the CDR3 is TGTGCCAGTAGTCTTCTGGACAGGGGTAGTGGGGCCAACGTCCTGACTTTC. The rearrangement uses TRBV19 and TRBJ2-6, with 9 bases identical to TRBD1. Losses at the gene ends were 5 bases for V and 3 bases for J; bases not matched to a gene: 8. Germline V gene data show CDR1 as LNHDA and CDR2 as SQIVND (reference sequence). CDR3 length: 17 amino acids.

The chain employs TRBV25-1 and TRBJ2-5; tentatively, D is TRBD1 or TRBD2 (6 bases each). This CDR3 is built from 14 residues. V was trimmed by 10 bases and J by 4 bases, leaving 19 bases between them. Per germline, CDR1 MGHDK and CDR2 SYGVNS. Here the CDR3 reads CATLPGAGSETQYF. CDR3 in DNA: TGTGCCACCCTCCCGGGGGCAGGGTCAGAGACCCAGTACTTC.

V is TRBV10-3 and J is TRBJ2-7; possibly TRBD1 for D (5 bases). Trimming removed 6 bases from V and 4 bases from J, with 10 bases in between. The germline CDR1 and CDR2 sequences are ENHRY and SYGVKD. There are 12 residues in the CDR3. In DNA, the CDR3 is TGTGCCATCAGGGACAAAGAATACGAGCAGTACTTC. This encodes CAIRDKEYEQYF.

The V call is TRBV6-6, the J call TRBJ2-3; D is uncertain. The CDR3 length is 13 residues. Germline V gene data show CDR1 as MNHNY and CDR2 as SVGAGI (reference sequence). The ends were cut back, 7 bases at V and 7 bases at J, with 15 bases in the middle. The chain's CDR3 is CASTERPSHTQYF. DNA for the CDR3: TGTGCCAGCACCGAACGGCCCTCCCATACGCAGTATTTT.

CDR3 nucleotides: TGTGCCAGCAGTTACAGGGAACTGAACACTGAAGCTTTCTTT. Translation gives CASSYRELNTEAFF. The gene calls are TRBV6-5 and TRBJ1-1; D is unresolved. Germline-derived CDR1 and CDR2 are MNHEY and SVGAGI. V was trimmed by 2 bases and J by 0 bases, leaving 7 bases between them. This CDR3 contains 14 residues.

The chain uses TRBV4-1 and TRBJ1-5; D is unresolved. This CDR3 is 17 amino acids long. Trimming took 0 bases from V and 1 from J, leaving 13 bases between them. Germline loops: CDR1 MGHRA, CDR2 YSYEKL. CDR3 sequence reads: CASSQETRGGSNQPQHF. For the CDR3, the DNA is TGCGCCAGCAGCCAAGAAACTCGGGGTGGAAGCAATCAGCCCCAGCATTTT.

The chain recombines TRBV7-2 with TRBJ2-3; TRBD2 matches at 8 bases. This CDR3 contains 18 residues. Germline-derived CDR1 and CDR2 are SGHTA and FQGNSA. J was trimmed by 1 base and V by 1 base; bases with no gene match: 10. CDR3 nucleotides: TGTGCCAGCAGCTTAGGGGGAGGGCTAGCGGGCGGCACAGATACGCAGTATTTT. This sequence encodes CASSLGGGLAGGTDTQYF.

The chain joins TRBV4-1 to TRBJ1-4, with a tentative D call TRBD1 (5 bases). The CDR3 is 14 residues long. CDR1 and CDR2 from the germline V gene are MGHRA and YSYEKL. V was cut by 1 base and J by 7 bases, with 10 bases left in between. The CDR3 DNA reads as TGCGCCAGCAGCCAAGTGGGGACTCGTGAAAAACTGTTTTTT. This gives the protein CASSQVGTREKLFF.

The chain uses TRBV29-1 and TRBJ1-2; weak D call: TRBD1 (6 bases). Germline CDR1 SQVTM, CDR2 ANQGSEA. This CDR3 has 14 amino acids. V lost 1 base and J lost 2, with 11 bases in between. CDR3 sequence (DNA): TGCAGCGTTGAAGGCCACGGGGGCAACTATGGCTACACCTTC. Translation: CSVEGHGGNYGYTF.

This chain's CDR3 is CASSLGDRGSYEQYF. The CDR3 bases are TGTGCCAGCAGCCTCGGGGACAGGGGATCCTACGAGCAGTACTTC. This sequence joins TRBV6-5 and TRBJ2-7; 10 nucleotides align to TRBD1. CDR1 is MNHEY, CDR2 SVGAGI, per germline. This CDR3 contains 15 residues. Trimming took 6 bases from V and 1 from J; bases not matched to a gene: 6.

The CDR3 DNA sequence: TGTGCCAGCTCAGCCCAGGGGGTGAGTCAGCCCCAGCATTTT. Its translation: CASSAQGVSQPQHF. The chain links TRBV6-1 to TRBJ1-5, with 7 bases matching TRBD1. With V trimmed by 8 bases and J by 6 bases, 10 bases remained unmatched. This CDR3 is 14 amino acids long. Germline V CDR1 and CDR2: MNHNS, SASEGT.

The chain joins TRBV27 to TRBJ1-5; 7 bases match TRBD1. The CDR3 covers 14 residues. Germline V lookup: CDR1 MNHEY, CDR2 SMNVEV (reference sequence). V gave up 4 bases and J gave up 2 bases; unmatched junction bases: 2. The CDR3 DNA is TGTGCCAGCAGTTCAGGGGGAGGCAATCAGCCCCAGCATTTT. Translated, it gives CASSSGGGNQPQHF.

The chain is built from TRBV5-1 and TRBJ2-3, with a possible D match to TRBD2 (6 bases). Trimming removed 5 bases at V and 4 bases at J, with 17 bases between. Germline values: CDR1 SGHRS, CDR2 YFSETQ. The CDR3 spans 15 residues. CDR3 nucleotide sequence: TGCGCCAGCAGTTTTTCGGGAGAACAATCAGATACGCAGTATTTT. Translation: CASSFSGEQSDTQYF.

The J gene is TRBJ2-5, the V gene TRBV7-7, with D possibly TRBD2 on 6 matching bases. The V gene's germline CDR1 is SSHAT and CDR2 FNYEAQ (reference sequence). The length of the CDR3 is 15 residues. V lost 3 bases and J 1 base, leaving 12 bases between the germline ends. CDR3 sequence reads: CASSFRRDSQETQYF. The CDR3 DNA sequence: TGTGCCAGCAGCTTCCGCCGGGACTCCCAAGAGACCCAGTACTTC.

This chain links TRBV6-5 with TRBJ2-3, with TRBD1 matching over 7 bases. Germline CDR1 MNHEY, CDR2 SVGAGI. J was trimmed by 3 bases and V by 7 bases; bases with no gene match: 4. The CDR3 spans 13 residues. CDR3 protein: CASTGTVTDTQYF. The CDR3 bases are TGTGCCAGCACCGGGACAGTAACAGATACGCAGTATTTT.

A note on this clone: Other nucleotide sequences from this sample produce the same CDR3. V and J are TRBV6-5 and TRBJ2-3, with D uncertain. Per the germline V gene, CDR1 is MNHEY and CDR2 is SVGAGI. The CDR3 totals 13 residues. V was clipped by 2 bases and J by 2 bases, with 5 bases between them. The CDR3 loop reads CASSYSNTDTQYF. CDR3 bases: TGTGCCAGCAGTTACAGTAACACAGATACGCAGTATTTT.

V gene TRBV29-1 combines with J gene TRBJ2-3; D is perhaps TRBD1 (6 bases). This CDR3 has 12 residues. The germline V gene encodes CDR1 SQVTM and CDR2 ANQGSEA. Trimming removed 5 bases from V and 6 bases from J, with 12 bases in between. The CDR3, as DNA: TGCAGCGTTCACAGGGCCGCGGATACGCAGTATTTT. This codes for CSVHRAADTQYF.

The chain joins TRBV28 to TRBJ2-1; 8 nucleotides match TRBD1. J was trimmed by 6 bases and V by 9 bases; bases with no gene match: 1. Germline lookup yields CDR1 MDHEN and CDR2 SYDVKM. The CDR3 runs 11 residues. In DNA form, the CDR3 reads TGTGCCAGTACAGGGGGCAATGAGCAGTTCTTC. Protein product: CASTGGNEQFF.

This rearrangement joins TRBV2 to TRBJ2-3, with D tentatively TRBD1 (5 bases). Germline V gene sequence: CDR1 SNHLY, CDR2 FYNNEI. CDR3 length equals 14 residues. V was trimmed by 3 bases and J by 0 bases, leaving 7 bases between them. The CDR3: CASSEQGSTDTQYF. CDR3 nucleotides: TGTGCCAGCAGTGAGCAGGGTAGCACAGATACGCAGTATTTT.

The chain employs TRBV18 and TRBJ2-5; D unresolved. CDR3 size: 14 residues. Trimming left V 0 bases short and J 5 bases short, with 10 bases between. CDR1 is KGHSH, CDR2 LQKENI, per germline. The CDR3 reads CASSPPSSRETQYF. CDR3 DNA: TGTGCCAGCTCACCACCGTCCAGTCGGGAGACCCAGTACTTC. The entire variable domain, with the rest obtained from reference TRBV18 and TRBJ2-5, is as follows: NAGVMQNPRHLVRRRGQEARLRCSPMKGHSHVYWYRQLPEEGLKFMVYLQKENIIDESGMPKERFSAEFPKEGPSILRIQQVVRGDSAAYFCASSPPSSRETQYFGPGTRLLVL.

This rearrangement joins TRBV5-1 to TRBJ1-5; no clear D. CDR3 length: 14 residues. Looked up from germline, CDR1 is SGHRS and CDR2 is YFSETQ. V was clipped by 1 base and J by 2 bases, with 7 bases between them. CDR3 sequence reads: CASSLTEGNQPQHF. CDR3 in DNA: TGCGCCAGCAGCTTGACTGAAGGCAATCAGCCCCAGCATTTT.